These 15 T cell receptor beta chains were sequenced from one sample in a study of blood T cell repertoires in COVID-19. Profiled with immunoSEQ multiplex PCR; TCRdb holds only in-frame clones, not every one. The table lists 250,000 to 300,000 clones, around 85% of them singletons. Sequenced: peripheral blood. The receptors originated from a man over 45 with active or convalescent COVID-19.

This chain uses TRBV5-1 with TRBJ1-6; TRBD1 matches 11 bases. With 4 bases clipped from V and 7 bases from J, the junction kept 7 bases outside the gene matches. The CDR3 spans 16 residues. Germline CDR1 is SGHRS and CDR2 is YFSETQ. CDR3 amino acids: CASSIGTGGINSPLHF. The CDR3 DNA reads as TGCGCCAGCAGCATTGGGACAGGGGGAATCAATTCACCCCTCCACTTT.

This clone was recorded once. The J gene is TRBJ2-3, the V gene TRBV7-8; 13 positions agree with TRBD2. V lost 2 bases, J lost 5 bases, and 1 base stayed unmatched. The CDR3 is made up of 15 amino acids. Germline assignment: CDR1 SGHVS and CDR2 FQNEAQ. In DNA form, the CDR3 reads TGTGCCAGCAGCTTAAGACTAGCGGGGGGAGATACGCAGTATTTT. This codes for CASSLRLAGGDTQYF.

The sample holds one count of this clone. The chain recombines TRBV19 with TRBJ2-2; possible D gene TRBD1, 6 bases. This CDR3 region has 15 residues. The V end lost 4 bases, the J end lost 4 bases, and 13 bases lay between the germline ends. Germline V gene lookup returns CDR1 LNHDA and CDR2 SQIVND (reference sequence). The CDR3 nucleotides are TGTGCCAGTAGTAGAACACAGGGTACCACCGGGGAGCTGTTTTTT. This gives the protein CASSRTQGTTGELFF.

The CDR3 loop is CASSGYSASTDTQYF. The CDR3, as DNA: TGTGCCAGCAGCGGGTATAGCGCTAGCACAGATACGCAGTATTTT. This chain connects TRBV7-2 to TRBJ2-3, with D possibly TRBD2 on 5 matching bases. This CDR3 has 15 residues. Germline assignment: CDR1 SGHTA and CDR2 FQGNSA. V was clipped by 5 bases and J by 0 bases, with 12 bases between them.

The rearrangement uses TRBV7-2 and TRBJ1-6; the D gene is possibly TRBD1 (6 bases). With 1 base removed from V and 1 base from J, the gap between germline ends came to 11 bases. CDR3 size: 17 residues. The germline V gene has CDR1 SGHTA and CDR2 FQGNSA. The CDR3 here is CASSLGAGESYNSPLHF. CDR3 in DNA: TGTGCCAGCAGCTTAGGGGCAGGGGAGTCCTATAATTCACCCCTCCACTTT.

The gene calls are TRBV3-1 (or the pseudogene TRBV3-2) and TRBJ2-4; D may be TRBD2 (5 bases). The CDR3 sequence is 13 residues long. The ends were cut back, 8 bases at V and 0 bases at J, with 8 bases in the middle. Germline CDR1 and CDR2: LGHDT and YNNKEL (reference sequence). The chain's CDR3 is CASRGGAKNIQYF. The CDR3 DNA reads as TGTGCCAGCCGGGGTGGAGCCAAAAACATTCAGTACTTC.

This chain uses TRBV12-2 with TRBJ2-3; the table gives TRBD2 as D, unverified against the DNA. TRBV12-2 is a listed pseudogene. The CDR3 sequence is 15 residues long. CDR3 amino acids: CASRFSAPSADTQYF. Here the CDR3 DNA reads TGTGCAAGTCGCTTTAGCGCTCCAAGTGCAGATACGCAGTATTTT.

The chain carries TRBV6-5 and TRBJ1-2, with TRBD1 matching over 10 bases. J was trimmed by 4 bases and V by 6 bases; bases with no gene match: 5. There are 14 residues in the CDR3. CDR1 is MNHEY and CDR2 is SVGAGI in the germline V gene. The DNA of the CDR3 is TGTGCCAGCAGCTCGGGACAGGGGCCCTATGGCTACACCTTC. Its protein product is CASSSGQGPYGYTF.

In this sample, this clone turned up once. This chain links TRBV13 with TRBJ1-1; a possible D gene is TRBD1 (6 bases). The V end lost 7 bases, the J end lost 1 base, and 10 bases lay between the germline ends. CDR1 and CDR2 (germline): PRHDT, FYEKMQ (reference sequence). This CDR3 spans 13 amino acids. The CDR3 protein is CASTRQANTEAFF. The CDR3, as DNA: TGTGCCAGCACCCGACAGGCGAACACTGAAGCTTTCTTT.

The chain combines TRBV6-5 with TRBJ2-1; no definite D call. This CDR3 has 12 amino acids. Trimming shortened V by 5 bases and J by 7 bases, and 9 bases separated the two germline ends. Germline loops: CDR1 MNHEY, CDR2 SVGAGI. The CDR3 loop is CASSNKMNEQFF. CDR3 nucleotide sequence: TGTGCCAGCAGTAACAAAATGAATGAGCAGTTCTTC.

This chain links TRBV7-9 with TRBJ2-3; 7 nucleotides line up with TRBD2. The germline V gene encodes CDR1 SEHNR and CDR2 FQNEAQ (reference sequence). The CDR3 totals 15 residues. The V and J ends lost 0 bases and 3 bases, in that order; junction bases with no gene match: 3. Here the CDR3 DNA reads TGTGCCAGCAGCTTAGCGGGAGGGCCAACAGATACGCAGTATTTT. Encoded protein: CASSLAGGPTDTQYF.

The V call is TRBV5-8, the J call TRBJ2-1, with 7 bases matching TRBD1. The CDR3 runs 15 residues. Germline values: CDR1 SGHTS, CDR2 YDEGEE. The V gene end was trimmed by 4 bases and the J gene end by 4 bases; junction bases not matched to a gene: 8. In DNA, the CDR3 is TGTGCCAGCAGCCGGACCGGGACAGATTACAATGAGCAGTTCTTC. Translating gives CASSRTGTDYNEQFF.

V usage is TRBV6-2 or TRBV6-3 and J usage is TRBJ1-4; TRBD1 is a possible D gene (6 bases). The V end lost 5 bases, the J end lost 7 bases, and 23 bases lay between the germline ends. This CDR3 comprises 17 residues. Germline V gene sequence: CDR1 MNHEY, CDR2 SVGEGT. Written as DNA, the CDR3 is TGTGCCAGCAGTCGCCTCGGACAGCAGCCGCGGCGTGAAAAACTGTTTTTT. It specifies CASSRLGQQPRREKLFF.

This chain connects TRBV5-6 to TRBJ1-2; 7 bases match TRBD1. V lost 2 bases and J lost 4; bases outside the gene matches: 5. The CDR3 contains 14 residues. Germline loops: CDR1 SGHDT, CDR2 YYEEEE. The CDR3 DNA reads as TGTGCCAGCAGCTTAGACAGGGCACCCTATGGCTACACCTTC. It specifies CASSLDRAPYGYTF.

This clone was observed a handful of times. J is TRBJ2-1 and V is TRBV2, with D tentatively TRBD1 (6 bases). Trimming shortened V by 4 bases and J by 10 bases, and 11 bases separated the two germline ends. CDR3 size: 12 residues. Germline CDR1 and CDR2: SNHLY and FYNNEI. Written as DNA, the CDR3 is TGTGCCAGCAGTGTAACAGGGTCCGAGCAGTTCTTC. Its protein product is CASSVTGSEQFF.